One and the same sample provided the 21 T cell receptor beta chains below, sequenced in a study of T-cell reconstitution after alpha-beta-depleted transplantation in children. Preparing the TCRbeta library involved the use of unique molecular identifiers. MiXCR, applied by TCRdb to the PCR reads, yields one record per CDR3 protein. The sample lists about 640,000 distinct CDR3 sequences, over 10% seen once, with over 2% in the top ten. Specimen: PBMCs, mostly from graft donor cells, collected 360 days after TCRalphabeta/CD19-depleted stem cell transplant. The receptors come from a male patient younger than 18 who had a stem cell transplant for acute myeloid leukemia, so the T cells may come from the graft donor.

This clonotype was detected only a few times. This rearrangement joins TRBV30 to TRBJ2-5, with a tentative D call TRBD1 (6 bases). The CDR3 loop spans 13 amino acids. Trimming removed 3 bases at V and 3 bases at J, with 11 bases between. Germline CDR1 reads GTSNPN; CDR2 reads SVGIG (reference sequence). CDR3 sequence: CAWSRTAEETQYF. CDR3 bases: TGTGCCTGGAGCCGGACAGCCGAAGAGACCCAGTACTTC.

V gene TRBV11-1 combines with J gene TRBJ2-5; TRBD2 agrees at 13 bases. CDR3 length: 19 amino acids. Germline lookup yields CDR1 SGHAT and CDR2 FQDESV (reference sequence). The ends lost 3 bases at V and 3 bases at J; junction bases unmatched: 13. The chain's CDR3 is CASSFKSLAGGIMEETQYF. The CDR3 DNA is TGTGCCAGCAGCTTTAAGTCACTAGCGGGAGGGATTATGGAAGAGACCCAGTACTTC.

This clonotype was counted a few times. This chain joins TRBV5-6 and TRBJ2-1; perhaps TRBD2 as D (5 bases). V lost 2 bases and J 7 bases, leaving 16 bases between the germline ends. Looked up from germline, CDR1 is SGHDT and CDR2 is YYEEEE. The length of the CDR3 is 15 residues. The CDR3 nucleotides read TGTGCCAGCAGCTTCGGCGGGCGGTTTGGGAATGAGCAGTTCTTC. Translation: CASSFGGRFGNEQFF.

In this sample, this clonotype turned up a few times. For the CDR3, the DNA is TGTGCCAGCAGTCCCTTCCCCAGGGAGTTAAGCGGGGAGCTGTTTTTT. It yields the protein CASSPFPRELSGELFF. The chain joins TRBV2 to TRBJ2-2; the D call may be TRBD1 or TRBD2 (5 bases each). The CDR3 length is 16 residues. V was pared by 5 bases and J by 7 bases, with 20 bases between. CDR1 SNHLY and CDR2 FYNNEI come from the germline V gene.

There are a few counts of this clonotype. The rearrangement links TRBV24-1 to TRBJ2-1; D not certain. This CDR3 is built from 14 residues. Germline CDR1 is KGHDR and CDR2 is SFDVKD. Trimming stripped 2 bases from V and 5 bases from J, with 9 bases between. The CDR3 DNA reads as TGTGCCACCAGTGATTCAGGACGTAACAATGAGCAGTTCTTC. It translates to CATSDSGRNNEQFF.

This clonotype was counted many times. The V call is TRBV5-1, the J call TRBJ2-7; D perhaps matches TRBD2 (6 bases). V lost 0 bases and J 5 bases, leaving 12 bases between the germline ends. This CDR3 is built from 14 residues. CDR1 and CDR2 (germline): SGHRS, YFSETQ. In DNA form, the CDR3 reads TGCGCCAGCAGCTTGGAGGCGGGGTTTAACGAGCAGTACTTC. Its translation: CASSLEAGFNEQYF.

The chain joins TRBV6-5 to TRBJ2-2; D gene ambiguous. The V end lost 1 base, the J end lost 4 bases, and 10 bases lay between the germline ends. The CDR3 covers 15 residues. The V gene's germline CDR1 is MNHEY and CDR2 SVGAGI. Here the CDR3 DNA reads TGTGCCAGCAGTTACTTTGCGGCTAGCACCGGGGAGCTGTTTTTT. Translated, it gives CASSYFAASTGELFF.

The count of this clonotype is one. The rearrangement links TRBV11-3 to TRBJ2-1; 10 bases are a match to TRBD2. This CDR3 contains 16 residues. The V gene's germline CDR1 is SGHNT and CDR2 YENEEA. J gave up 9 bases and V 1 base, and 9 bases lay outside the gene matches. CDR3 coding DNA: TGTGCCAGCAGCTTAGTCGTCAGCGGGAGGGCCGGTGAGCAGTTCTTC. Its protein is CASSLVVSGRAGEQFF.

The V gene is TRBV7-9, the J gene TRBJ2-1; 11 positions match TRBD2. J gave up 3 bases and V 1 base, and 2 bases lay outside the gene matches. The germline V gene has CDR1 SEHNR and CDR2 FQNEAQ (reference sequence). The CDR3 is 16 amino acids. The CDR3 region has the DNA TGTGCCAGCAGCTTAGGGGGACTAGCGGTCTACAATGAGCAGTTCTTC. Its protein is CASSLGGLAVYNEQFF.

This clonotype was seen ten or more times. V and J are TRBV7-2 and TRBJ2-7; the D is unclear. Germline CDR1 is SGHTA and CDR2 is FQGNSA. CDR3 length equals 12 residues. The V and J ends lost 5 bases and 0 bases respectively, with 5 bases between them. CDR3 DNA sequence: TGTGCCAGCAGCGCCAGCTCCTACGAGCAGTACTTC. It encodes CASSASSYEQYF.

This clonotype was detected a few times. Its ends do not fully match the called genes, so a read error is possible. This chain connects TRBV20-1 to TRBJ2-1, with TRBD2 matching 10 bases. This CDR3 contains 19 residues. Germline CDR1 reads DFQATT; CDR2 reads SNEGSKA (reference sequence). Here the CDR3 reads CSGRDSGLAEWGPHNEQFF. The CDR3 bases are TGCAGTGGTAGAGATTCCGGACTAGCGGAGTGGGGCCCCCACAATGAGCAGTTCTTC.

The V and J genes are TRBV7-9 and TRBJ2-1, with 8 bases aligning to TRBD2. This CDR3 has 17 amino acids. With 1 base clipped from V and 5 bases from J, the junction kept 10 bases outside the gene matches. Germline assignment: CDR1 SEHNR and CDR2 FQNEAQ (reference sequence). The CDR3 loop is CASSLGTGGPLDNEQFF. CDR3 DNA sequence: TGTGCCAGCAGCTTAGGGACGGGAGGGCCTTTGGACAATGAGCAGTTCTTC.

This clonotype occurred a few times. The rearrangement joins TRBV24-1 to TRBJ1-3, with D hard to call. The germline V and J ends were trimmed by 9 bases and 3 bases, with 2 bases remaining between them. This CDR3 has 10 amino acids. Germline loops: CDR1 KGHDR, CDR2 SFDVKD. DNA for the CDR3: TGTGCCACCGATGGAAACACCATATATTTT. It yields the protein CATDGNTIYF.

The rearrangement uses TRBV7-9 and TRBJ2-7; TRBD1 or TRBD2 may be the D gene (5 bases each). Deletions cut 7 bases from V and 5 bases from J, with 15 bases between. CDR1 and CDR2 from the germline V gene are SEHNR and FQNEAQ (reference sequence). The CDR3 length is 13 residues. The CDR3 sequence: CASNEVLGHEQYF. CDR3 coding DNA: TGTGCCAGCAATGAGGTGCTGGGACACGAGCAGTACTTC.

On this clonotype: One junction end does not reproduce the germline sequence, and a read error may be involved. This chain uses TRBV12-3 or TRBV12-4 with TRBJ2-7, with 13 bases matching TRBD2. The CDR3 is made up of 17 amino acids. CDR3 bases: TGTGCCAGCAGACCCCCGGGACTAGCGGGGATTTACTACGAGCAGAACTTC. This translates into CASRPPGLAGIYYEQNF.

The V gene is TRBV20-1, the J gene TRBJ1-4; D is ambiguous. Trimming took 0 bases from V and 8 from J, leaving 13 bases between them. The CDR3 is 14 amino acids. CDR1 and CDR2 (germline): DFQATT, SNEGSKA (reference sequence). The CDR3: CSARDLYLSEKLFF. In nucleotides, the CDR3 is TGCAGTGCTAGAGATCTGTATTTGAGCGAAAAACTGTTTTTT.

This clonotype was counted only a few times. The chain combines TRBV29-1 with TRBJ2-6; possible D gene TRBD1, 5 bases. CDR3 length equals 15 residues. The germline V gene encodes CDR1 SQVTM and CDR2 ANQGSEA. V lost 4 bases and J lost 3, with 13 bases in between. The CDR3 region is CSVALGARGANVLTF. The CDR3 DNA reads as TGCAGCGTTGCTCTAGGGGCGCGTGGGGCCAACGTCCTGACTTTC.

The V and J genes are TRBV7-6 and TRBJ2-3, with D possibly TRBD2 on 6 matching bases. Germline CDR1 and CDR2: SGHVS and FNYEAQ. This CDR3 region has 17 residues. The ends were cut back, 5 bases at V and 2 bases at J, with 20 bases in the middle. CDR3 nucleotide sequence: TGTGCCAGCAGCATTCTACCCGGGGTAGCGGTCACAGATACGCAGTATTTT. Translated, it gives CASSILPGVAVTDTQYF.

This clonotype was seen many times. The chain couples TRBV29-1 to TRBJ2-5; possible D gene TRBD1, 6 bases. This CDR3 is built from 13 residues. Germline values: CDR1 SQVTM, CDR2 ANQGSEA. V lost 4 bases and J lost 2, with 11 bases in between. The CDR3 bases are TGCAGCGTTGCGCGAACAGGGCAAGAGACCCAGTACTTC. This translates into CSVARTGQETQYF.

This chain links TRBV29-1 with TRBJ2-7; D gene uncertain. There are 15 residues in the CDR3. Trimming pared 2 bases from V and 2 bases from J, leaving 16 bases between. Germline values: CDR1 SQVTM, CDR2 ANQGSEA. CDR3 region: CSVERVDLKTYEQYF. CDR3 nucleotide sequence: TGCAGCGTTGAAAGGGTTGACCTTAAGACCTACGAGCAGTACTTC.

V usage is TRBV28 and J usage is TRBJ2-3, with unresolved D. Germline CDR1 is MDHEN and CDR2 is SYDVKM. This CDR3 contains 14 residues. Trimming shortened V by 7 bases and J by 1 base, and 12 bases separated the two germline ends. The CDR3 loop is CASTTDPGTDTQYF. In DNA form, the CDR3 reads TGTGCCAGCACCACTGACCCCGGCACAGATACGCAGTATTTT.